The present TCR beta chain was sequenced within a study of blood T cells in healthy people across ages. In the study overall: Template-switching capture recovered about one barcoded beta molecule per two T cells.

For the second PCR, which ran for about 7 to 11 cycles, a sample-barcoded 5' primer and a J-beta primer mix were used. TCRdb processed the 5' RACE reads anew with MiXCR; each CDR3 protein has one entry. In the table there are some 1.5 million distinct CDR3 sequences, approximately 30% of which are singletons. This CDR3 contains 15 residues. The germline V and J ends were trimmed by 4 bases and 0 bases, with 11 bases remaining between them. The germline gives CDR1 SGHRS, CDR2 YFSETQ. Study observations and caveats: Donors of long life had a larger count of naive CD4+ cells and greater diversity than aged donors.

This clonotype was counted between two and nine times. Its specificity is unknown. Samples each yielded at least 5.5 micrograms of total RNA. The TCR comes from a young woman in good health. The chain combines TRBV5-1 with TRBJ2-1; no definite D call. The specimen was blood. Written as DNA, the CDR3 is TGCGCCAGCAGCCCCAGCGCTCGCTCCTACAATGAGCAGTTCTTC. Translated, it gives CASSPSARSYNEQFF.